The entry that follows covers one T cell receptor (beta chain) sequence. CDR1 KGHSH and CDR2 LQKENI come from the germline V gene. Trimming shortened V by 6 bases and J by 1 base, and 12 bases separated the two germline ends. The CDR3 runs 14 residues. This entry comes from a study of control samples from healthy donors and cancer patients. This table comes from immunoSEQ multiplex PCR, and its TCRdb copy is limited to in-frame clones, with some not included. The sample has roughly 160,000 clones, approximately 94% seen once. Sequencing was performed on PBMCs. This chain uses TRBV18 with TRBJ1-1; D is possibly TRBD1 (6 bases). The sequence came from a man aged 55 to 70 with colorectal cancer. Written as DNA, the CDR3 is TGTGCCAGCTCCCAGGGAGGGGGGAACACTGAAGCTTTCTTT. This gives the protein CASSQGGGNTEAFF.